This T cell receptor beta chain was observed in a study of T-cell memory formation after mild COVID-19. Background on the study: Largely, TCR clusters stayed within a single donor.

Points from the study as a whole: CD4/CD8 balance characterized clones contracting day 15 to 85, and CD4+ skew characterized later expanders.

The 5'RACE method, run with constant-segment primers, produced TCR alpha and TCR beta cDNA libraries (carrying sample barcodes and UMIs). From the 5' RACE reads, TCRdb called clonotypes with MiXCR, one entry per CDR3 protein. This table has about 610,000 distinct CDR3 sequences, 17% appearing once. Trimming left V 5 bases short and J 1 base short, with 8 bases between. CDR3 size: 13 residues. This clonotype was detected many times. The antigen is undetermined. The clonotype was recovered from an adult woman who had mild COVID-19 (a few samples of this study predate the infection). Cell type and time point are not known. V and J are TRBV12-3 or TRBV12-4 and TRBJ1-1, with unresolved D. Sequencing was carried out using PBMCs or a T cell subset sorted from them (not recorded which). CDR3 nucleotide sequence: TGTGCCAGCAGTCCCCCGGGGAACACTGAAGCTTTCTTT. It codes for CASSPPGNTEAFF.